One and the same sample provided the 3 T cell receptor beta chains below, sequenced in a study of CD8 T cells in Susac syndrome. An input of about 0.5 to 1 ug of RNA was subjected to reverse transcription using random hexamers. One entry per CDR3 protein results from TCRdb running MiXCR on the immunoSEQ multiplex PCR reads. Among some 120,000 distinct CDR3 sequences, about 94% were seen once, and the ten largest hold 0.085% to 0.09%. Sequences were obtained from CD4+ T cells from PBMCs. The source of these receptors is a human donor in good health.

The gene calls are TRBV11-2 and TRBJ2-1; unclear D gene. Trimming stripped 2 bases from V and 6 bases from J, with 8 bases between. The CDR3 totals 13 residues. The germline CDR1 and CDR2 sequences are SGHAT and FQNNGV. The CDR3 reads CASSLPVGNEQFF. As DNA, the CDR3 is TGTGCCAGCAGCTTACCCGTCGGCAATGAGCAGTTCTTC. Drawing the rest from reference TRBV11-2 and TRBJ2-1, the complete variable domain is EAGVAQSPRYKIIEKRQSVAFWCNPISGHATLYWYQQILGQGPKLLIQFQNNGVVDDSQLPKDRFSAERLKGVDSTLKIQPAKLEDSAVYLCASSLPVGNEQFFGPGTRLTVL.

This sequence joins TRBV20-1 and TRBJ2-3; TRBD2 matches 11 bases. CDR3 length equals 17 residues. After removal of 1 base from V and 2 bases from J, the junction contained 8 bases not matched to a gene. Germline CDR1 is DFQATT and CDR2 is SNEGSKA (reference sequence). The CDR3 bases are TGCAGTGCTAGAGGTTCCCTAGCGGGAGGCACCACAGATACGCAGTATTTT. Translating gives CSARGSLAGGTTDTQYF.

The V gene is TRBV4-3, the J gene TRBJ2-1; D is unclear. Germline V gives CDR1 LGHNA, CDR2 YSLEER. The germline V and J ends were trimmed by 0 bases and 8 bases, with 14 bases remaining between them. The CDR3 loop spans 15 amino acids. CDR3 DNA: TGCGCCAGCAGCCAAGAACCTGTTTCGGGCTATGAGCAGTTCTTC. It yields the protein CASSQEPVSGYEQFF.